Presented here are 8 T cell receptor delta chains from one specimen sequenced in a study of TRDV2 sequences in healthy donors. TCRdb fed the PCR reads to CATT. This sample carries 1,700 or so delta-chain clones, more than 15% of them seen once, and the ten largest clones take roughly 61%. Sequenced: Vd2+ gamma-delta T cells from blood. Receptor source: a human donor in good health.

This clone was recorded at least ten times. The chain is built from TRDV2 and TRDJ1; D gene unclear. CDR3 size: 16 residues. CDR1 GEAIGNYY and CDR2 EKD come from the germline V gene. Trimming shortened V by 1 base and J by 9 bases, and 23 bases separated the two germline ends. CDR3 DNA sequence: TGTGCCTGTGACACTCTGCGTCAGACCGGATCTTCTCAACTCATCTTT. Translating gives CACDTLRQTGSSQLIF.

This clone was counted ten times or more. The J gene is TRDJ3, the V gene TRDV2, with D unresolved. Germline values: CDR1 GEAIGNYY, CDR2 EKD. The CDR3 is 18 amino acids. Trimming cost V 0 bases and J 0 bases, with 11 bases left between them. The CDR3 nucleotides are TGTGCCTGTGACACCGGAACTGCGAGCTCCTGGGACACCCGACAGATGTTTTTC. This sequence encodes CACDTGTASSWDTRQMFF.

The V call is TRDV2, the J call TRDJ1; D gene ambiguous. Germline CDR1 GEAIGNYY, CDR2 EKD. The V gene lost 1 base and the J gene lost 4 bases, with 21 bases spanning the gap. CDR3 length equals 17 residues. The CDR3 DNA follows: TGTGCCTGTGACACTCTGCGTCAGACCGAGGCCGTCGATAAACTCATCTTT. It encodes CACDTLRQTEAVDKLIF.

This clone was counted ten times or more. The chain carries TRDV2 and TRDJ1; 9 bases line up with TRDD3. V shed 3 bases and J 1 base; nucleotides not matched to a gene: 11. The germline V gene encodes CDR1 GEAIGNYY and CDR2 EKD. CDR3 length equals 17 residues. CDR3 residues: CACDEIPGDTRTDKLIF. The CDR3 bases are TGTGCCTGTGACGAGATCCCTGGGGATACGCGCACCGATAAACTCATCTTT.

The V and J genes are TRDV2 and TRDJ1, with TRDD3 as a possible D gene (6 bases). The CDR3 spans 17 residues. From germline, CDR1 is GEAIGNYY and CDR2 EKD. Trimming left V 1 base short and J 0 bases short, with 17 bases between. The CDR3 reads CACDTLRQTGYTDKLIF. The CDR3 DNA reads as TGTGCCTGTGACACTCTGCGTCAGACTGGGTACACCGATAAACTCATCTTT.

Concerning this clone: A single base is all that separates this from a far larger clone, so a read error is likely. At the DNA level, this CDR3 is encoded by other sequences in the same sample as well. V and J are TRDV2 and TRDJ1; tentative D call: TRDD3 (5 bases). Germline V gene sequence: CDR1 GEAIGNYY, CDR2 EKD. The CDR3 has 17 amino acids. Trimming pared 0 bases from V and 0 bases from J, leaving 16 bases between. The CDR3 protein is CACDTVQLGENTDKLIF. DNA for the CDR3: TGTGCCTGTGACACCGTTCAGCTGGGTGAGAACACCGATAAACTCATCTTT.

This clone is medium-sized within its sample. The rearrangement uses TRDV2 and TRDJ1; 12 bases align to TRDD3. The CDR3 loop spans 17 amino acids. Germline values: CDR1 GEAIGNYY, CDR2 EKD. J gave up 1 base and V 0 bases, and 5 bases lay outside the gene matches. CDR3 in DNA: TGTGCCTGTGACACCCTTACTGGGGGATACCGCACCGATAAACTCATCTTT. Its translation is CACDTLTGGYRTDKLIF.

This clone was counted between two and nine times. It is likely a read error: a sequence one base away is far more abundant. Within the sample, other DNA sequences also encode this same CDR3. V usage is TRDV2 and J usage is TRDJ1; 11 bases align to TRDD3. Germline V gives CDR1 GEAIGNYY, CDR2 EKD. The CDR3 covers 19 residues. V shed 1 base, J shed 5 bases, and the junction held 17 bases outside the gene matches. The CDR3 region is CACDTVSLGDTQSADKLIF. The CDR3 nucleotides are TGTGCCTGTGACACAGTTTCGCTGGGGGATACCCAGTCCGCTGATAAACTCATCTTT.